The entry below describes one TCR beta chain. This specimen belongs to a study of blood T cell repertoires in COVID-19. Assay: immunoSEQ multiplex PCR; the TCRdb copy retains only in-frame clones and omits some. The sample carries about 130,000 clones, roughly four fifths recorded once. The J segment lost 4 bases and the V segment lost 3 bases, leaving 8 bases of the junction unmatched. Germline values: CDR1 LGHNT, CDR2 FRNRAP. The length of the CDR3 is 17 residues. The chain couples TRBV12-5 to TRBJ2-2, with 10 bases identical to TRBD2. Sequenced input: PBMCs or T cells enriched from blood (not recorded which). This TCR was sampled from a man in his thirties or forties who had recovered from COVID-19. The CDR3, as DNA: TGTGCTAGTGGTTTAGACCTAGCGGGAGTGGGCACCGGGGAGCTGTTTTTT. Protein: CASGLDLAGVGTGELFF. The variable domain in full, completed from reference TRBV12-5 and TRBJ2-2, reads DARVTQTPRHKVTEMGQEVTMRCQPILGHNTVFWYRQTMMQGLELLAYFRNRAPLDDSGMPKDRFSAEMPDATLATLKIQPSEPRDSAVYFCASGLDLAGVGTGELFFGEGSRLTVL.